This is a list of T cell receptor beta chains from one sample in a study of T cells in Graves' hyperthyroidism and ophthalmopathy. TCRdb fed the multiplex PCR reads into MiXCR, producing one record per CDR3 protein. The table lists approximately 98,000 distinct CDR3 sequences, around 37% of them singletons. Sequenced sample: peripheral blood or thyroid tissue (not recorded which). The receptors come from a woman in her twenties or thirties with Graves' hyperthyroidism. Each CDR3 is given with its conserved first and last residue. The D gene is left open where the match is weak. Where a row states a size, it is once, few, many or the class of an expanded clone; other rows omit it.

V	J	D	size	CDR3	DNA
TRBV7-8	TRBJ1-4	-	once	CASSLGIATNEKLFF	TGTGCCAGCAGCTTAGGGATAGCAACTAATGAAAAACTGTTTTTT
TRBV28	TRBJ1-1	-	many	CASSLAGISTEAFF	TGTGCCAGCAGTTTAGCAGGGATAAGCACTGAAGCTTTCTTT
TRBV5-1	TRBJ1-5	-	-	CASSLTGHGSQPQHF	TGCGCCAGCAGCTTGACCGGACATGGCAGTCAGCCCCAGCATTTT
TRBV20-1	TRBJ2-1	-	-	CSALPAGRQETQFF	TGCAGTGCCTTACCAGCGGGCCGACAAGAGACCCAGTTCTTC
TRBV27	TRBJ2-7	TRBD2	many	CASSARTSGMSYEQYF	TGTGCCAGCAGTGCAAGGACTAGCGGGATGTCCTACGAGCAGTACTTC
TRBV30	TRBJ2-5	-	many	CAWSVTEETQYF	TGTGCCTGGAGTGTAACTGAAGAGACCCAGTACTTC
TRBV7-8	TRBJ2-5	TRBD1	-	CASSTATGETQYF	TGTGCCAGCAGCACGGCGACAGGGGAGACCCAGTACTTC
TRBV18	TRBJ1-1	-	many	CASSPPQGSGAFF	TGTGCCAGCTCACCACCGCAGGGTAGCGGAGCTTTCTTT
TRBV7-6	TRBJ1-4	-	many	CASSPGSTLNKLFF	TGTGCCAGCAGCCCAGGATCCACCCTAAATAAACTGTTTTTT
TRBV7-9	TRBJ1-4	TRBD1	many	CASSPGGTGRSSSEKLFF	TGTGCCAGCAGCCCAGGGGGTACAGGCCGAAGTTCTTCTGAAAAACTGTTTTTT
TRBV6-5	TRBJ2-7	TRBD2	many	CASSFLAGTNYEQYF	TGTGCCAGCAGTTTTCTAGCGGGAACAAACTACGAGCAGTACTTC
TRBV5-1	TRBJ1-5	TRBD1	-	CASSLGTGLGNQPQHF	TGCGCCAGCAGCTTGGGGACAGGGCTGGGCAATCAGCCCCAGCATTTT
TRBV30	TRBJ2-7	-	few	CAWSSIQYSYEQYF	TGTGCCTGGAGTTCAATACAGTACTCCTACGAGCAGTACTTC
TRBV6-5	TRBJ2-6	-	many	CASALSGANVLTF	TGTGCCAGCGCACTATCTGGGGCCAACGTCCTGACTTTC
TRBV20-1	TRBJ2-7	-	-	CSASAGKGLEYYEQYF	TGCAGTGCCAGTGCCGGAAAGGGACTTGAATACTACGAGCAGTACTTC
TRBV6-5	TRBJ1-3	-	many	CASSSSGFGNTIYF	TGTGCCAGCAGTTCTTCCGGGTTTGGAAACACCATATATTTT
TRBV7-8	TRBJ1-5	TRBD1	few	CASSHPGQGGTSNQPQHF	TGCGCCAGCAGCCATCCGGGACAGGGGGGAACTAGCAATCAGCCCCAGCATTTT
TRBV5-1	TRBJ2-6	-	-	CASSLPGYDVLTF	TGCGCCAGCAGCTTGCCTGGGTACGACGTCCTGACTTTC
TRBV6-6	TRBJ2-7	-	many	CASSYVQIVGEQYF	TGTGCCAGCAGTTATGTGCAGATCGTCGGAGAGCAGTACTTC
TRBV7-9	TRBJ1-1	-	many	CASSLAGENTEAFF	TGTGCCAGCAGCTTAGCGGGGGAGAACACTGAAGCTTTCTTT
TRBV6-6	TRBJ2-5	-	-	CASRRSNQPQYF	TGTGCCAGCAGGCGAAGCAATCAGCCCCAGTACTTC
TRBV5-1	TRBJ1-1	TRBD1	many	CASSLGQGGDAFF	TGCGCCAGCAGCTTGGGACAGGGAGGTGACGCTTTCTTT
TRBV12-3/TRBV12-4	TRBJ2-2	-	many	CASSFDGHLTGELFF	TGTGCCAGCAGTTTTGACGGACATCTAACCGGGGAGCTGTTTTTT
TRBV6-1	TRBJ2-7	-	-	CASSEFPGASYF	TGTGCCAGCAGTGAATTTCCAGGGGCATCTTACTTC
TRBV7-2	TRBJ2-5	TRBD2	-	CASSLKTSGVTQYF	TGTGCCAGCAGCTTAAAGACTAGCGGTGTGACCCAGTACTTT
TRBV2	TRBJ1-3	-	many	CASMGLRGNTIYF	TGTGCCAGCATGGGCCTGAGAGGAAACACCATATATTTT
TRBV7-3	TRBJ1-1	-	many	CASSSTGGNTEAFF	TGTGCCAGCAGCTCCACGGGTGGGAACACTGAAGCTTTCTTT
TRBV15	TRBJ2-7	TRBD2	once	CATSMGGGSSYEQYF	TGTGCCACCAGCATGGGTGGCGGGAGCTCCTACGAGCAGTACTTC
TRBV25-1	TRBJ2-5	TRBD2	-	CASSEGLAGNGETQYF	TGTGCCAGCAGTGAAGGACTAGCGGGAAATGGAGAGACCCAGTACTTC
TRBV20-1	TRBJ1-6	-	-	CSARLTGPNSPLHF	TGCAGTGCTAGACTGACAGGACCCAATTCACCCCTCCACTTT
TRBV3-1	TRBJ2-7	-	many	CASSQGDGEQYF	TGTGCCAGCAGCCAAGGGGACGGCGAGCAGTACTTC
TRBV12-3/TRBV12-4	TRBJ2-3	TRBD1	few	CASDRGRTDTQYF	TGTGCCAGTGACAGGGGGCGCACAGATACGCAGTATTTT
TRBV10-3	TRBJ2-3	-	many	CAISDPVRADTQYF	TGTGCCATCAGTGATCCCGTCCGAGCAGATACGCAGTATTTT
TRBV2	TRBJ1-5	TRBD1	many	CASRPHLAGGVNQPQHF	TGTGCCAGTCGCCCTCACTTGGCAGGGGGCGTAAATCAGCCCCAGCATTTT